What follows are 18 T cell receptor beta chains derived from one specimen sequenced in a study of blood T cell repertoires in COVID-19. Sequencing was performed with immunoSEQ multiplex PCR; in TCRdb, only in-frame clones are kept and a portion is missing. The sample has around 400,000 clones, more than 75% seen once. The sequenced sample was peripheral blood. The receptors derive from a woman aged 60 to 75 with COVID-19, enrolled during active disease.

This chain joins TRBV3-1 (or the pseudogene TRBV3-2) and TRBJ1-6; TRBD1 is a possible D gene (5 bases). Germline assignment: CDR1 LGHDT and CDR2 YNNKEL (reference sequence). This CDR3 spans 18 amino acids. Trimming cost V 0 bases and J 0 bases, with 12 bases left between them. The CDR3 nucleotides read TGTGCCAGCAGCCAAGAGCCACACAGGAGCTCCTATAATTCACCCCTCCACTTT. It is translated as CASSQEPHRSSYNSPLHF.

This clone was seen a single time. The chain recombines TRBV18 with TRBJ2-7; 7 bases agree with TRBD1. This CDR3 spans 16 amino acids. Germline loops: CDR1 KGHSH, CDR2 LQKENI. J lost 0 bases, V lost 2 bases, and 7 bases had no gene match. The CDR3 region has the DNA TGTGCCAGCTCACCAGTTGGGACAGTCCCCTCCTACGAGCAGTACTTC. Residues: CASSPVGTVPSYEQYF.

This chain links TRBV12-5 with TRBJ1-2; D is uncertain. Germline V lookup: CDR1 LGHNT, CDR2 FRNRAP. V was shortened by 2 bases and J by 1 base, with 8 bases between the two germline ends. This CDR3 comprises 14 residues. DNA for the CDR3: TGTGCTAGTGGTTTGAGCGGGTTTAACTATGGCTACACCTTC. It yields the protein CASGLSGFNYGYTF.

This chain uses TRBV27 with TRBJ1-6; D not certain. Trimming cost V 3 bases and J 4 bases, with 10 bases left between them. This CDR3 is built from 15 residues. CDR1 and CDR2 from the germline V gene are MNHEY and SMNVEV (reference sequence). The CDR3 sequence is CASSLRREYNSPLHF. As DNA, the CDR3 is TGTGCCAGCAGTTTGAGGAGAGAGTATAATTCACCCCTCCACTTT.

The CDR3 DNA follows: TGCAGCGTTGAAGAGGACAGAAATCAGCCCCAGCATTTT. Translated, it gives CSVEEDRNQPQHF. The chain recombines TRBV29-1 with TRBJ1-5; tentative D call: TRBD1 (6 bases). The CDR3 runs 13 residues. Germline V gene data show CDR1 as SQVTM and CDR2 as ANQGSEA. Trimming removed 0 bases from V and 4 bases from J, with 7 bases in between.

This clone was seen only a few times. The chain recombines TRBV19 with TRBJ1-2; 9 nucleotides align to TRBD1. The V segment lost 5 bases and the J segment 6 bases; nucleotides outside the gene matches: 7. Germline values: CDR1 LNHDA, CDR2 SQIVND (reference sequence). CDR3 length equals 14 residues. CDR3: CASSRDREVHGYTF. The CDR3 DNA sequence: TGTGCCAGTAGTCGGGACAGGGAGGTTCATGGCTACACCTTC.

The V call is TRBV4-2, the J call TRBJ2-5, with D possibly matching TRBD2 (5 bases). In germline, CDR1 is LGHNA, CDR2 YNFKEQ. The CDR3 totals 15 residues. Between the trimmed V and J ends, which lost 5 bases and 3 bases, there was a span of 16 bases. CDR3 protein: CASSKAWTDEETQYF. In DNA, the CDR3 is TGTGCCAGCAGCAAAGCGTGGACTGATGAAGAGACCCAGTACTTC.

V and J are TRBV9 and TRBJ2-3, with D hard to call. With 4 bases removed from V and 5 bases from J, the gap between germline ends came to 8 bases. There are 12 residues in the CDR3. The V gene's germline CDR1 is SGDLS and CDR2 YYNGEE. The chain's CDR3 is CASSPNIDTQYF. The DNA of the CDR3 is TGTGCCAGCAGCCCAAACATAGATACGCAGTATTTT. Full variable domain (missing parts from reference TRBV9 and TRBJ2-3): DSGVTQTPKHLITATGQRVTLRCSPRSGDLSVYWYQQSLDQGLQFLIQYYNGEERAKGNILERFSAQQFPDLHSELNLSSLELGDSALYFCASSPNIDTQYFGPGTRLTVL.

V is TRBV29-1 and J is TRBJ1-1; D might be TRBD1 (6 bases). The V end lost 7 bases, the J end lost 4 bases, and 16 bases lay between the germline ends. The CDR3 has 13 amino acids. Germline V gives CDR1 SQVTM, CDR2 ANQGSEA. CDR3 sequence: CSGINRASTEAFF. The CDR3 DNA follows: TGCAGCGGAATCAACAGGGCTTCCACTGAAGCTTTCTTT.

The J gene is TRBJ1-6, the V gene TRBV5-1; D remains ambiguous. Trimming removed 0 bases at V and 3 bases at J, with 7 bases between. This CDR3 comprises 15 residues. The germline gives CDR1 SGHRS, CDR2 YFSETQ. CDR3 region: CASSLDSLYNSPLHF. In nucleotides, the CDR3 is TGCGCCAGCAGCTTGGACAGCCTCTATAATTCACCCCTCCACTTT.

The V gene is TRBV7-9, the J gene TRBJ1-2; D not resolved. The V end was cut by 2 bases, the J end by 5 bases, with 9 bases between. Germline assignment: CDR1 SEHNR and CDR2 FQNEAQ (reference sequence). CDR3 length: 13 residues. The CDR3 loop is CASSLMAVYGYTF. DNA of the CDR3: TGTGCCAGCAGCTTAATGGCGGTTTATGGCTACACCTTC. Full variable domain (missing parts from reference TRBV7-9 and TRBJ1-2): DTGVSQNPRHKITKRGQNVTFRCDPISEHNRLYWYRQTLGQGPEFLTYFQNEAQLEKSRLLSDRFSAERPKGSFSTLEIQRTEQGDSAMYLCASSLMAVYGYTFGSGTRLTVV.

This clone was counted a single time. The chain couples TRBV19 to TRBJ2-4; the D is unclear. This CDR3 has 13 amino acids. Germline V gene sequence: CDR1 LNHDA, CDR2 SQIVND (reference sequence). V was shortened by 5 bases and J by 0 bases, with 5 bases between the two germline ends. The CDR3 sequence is CASSVLAKNIQYF. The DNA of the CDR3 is TGTGCCAGTAGTGTCCTAGCCAAAAACATTCAGTACTTC.

Written as DNA, the CDR3 is TGTGCCAGCAGTAGCAGGGGGCAAGGCAATCAGCCCCAGCATTTT. Translating it yields CASSSRGQGNQPQHF. The chain recombines TRBV6-2 or TRBV6-3 with TRBJ1-5; TRBD1 agrees at 8 bases. CDR3 length: 15 residues. In germline, CDR1 is MNHEY, CDR2 SVGEGT. With 5 bases clipped from V and 2 bases from J, the junction kept 5 bases outside the gene matches.

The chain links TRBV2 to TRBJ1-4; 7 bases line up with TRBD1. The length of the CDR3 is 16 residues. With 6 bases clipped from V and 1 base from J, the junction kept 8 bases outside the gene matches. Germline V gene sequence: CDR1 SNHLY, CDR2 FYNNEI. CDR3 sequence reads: CASSKRGQRTNEKLFF. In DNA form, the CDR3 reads TGTGCCAGCAGCAAGAGGGGGCAGCGAACTAATGAAAAACTGTTTTTT.

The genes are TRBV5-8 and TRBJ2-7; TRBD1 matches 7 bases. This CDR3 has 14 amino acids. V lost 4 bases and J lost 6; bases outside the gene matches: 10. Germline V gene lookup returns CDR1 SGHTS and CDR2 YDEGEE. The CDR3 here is CASSGGQTETEQYF. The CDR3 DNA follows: TGTGCCAGCAGCGGGGGACAGACAGAAACCGAGCAGTACTTC. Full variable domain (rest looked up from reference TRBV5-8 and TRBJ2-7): EAGVTQSPTHLIKTRGQQATLRCSPISGHTSVYWYQQALGLGLQFLLWYDEGEERNRGNFPPRFSGRQFPNYSSELNVNALELEDSALYLCASSGGQTETEQYFGPGTRLTVT.

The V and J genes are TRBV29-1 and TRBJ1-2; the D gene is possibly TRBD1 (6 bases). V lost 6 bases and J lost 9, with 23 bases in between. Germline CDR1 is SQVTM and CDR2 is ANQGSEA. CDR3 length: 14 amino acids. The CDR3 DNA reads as TGCAGCGTGTACCTCCCCCACAGGGAACTAAGCTACACCTTC. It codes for CSVYLPHRELSYTF.

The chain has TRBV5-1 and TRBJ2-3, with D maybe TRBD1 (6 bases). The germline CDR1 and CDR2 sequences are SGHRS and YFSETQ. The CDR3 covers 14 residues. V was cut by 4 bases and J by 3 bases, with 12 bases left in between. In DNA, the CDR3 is TGCGCCAGCAGCAGGGACACCCAGACAGATACGCAGTATTTT. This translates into CASSRDTQTDTQYF. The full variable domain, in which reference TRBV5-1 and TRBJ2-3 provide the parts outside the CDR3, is KAGVTQTPRYLIKTRGQQVTLSCSPISGHRSVSWYQQTPGQGLQFLFEYFSETQRNKGNFPGRFSGRQFSNSRSEMNVSTLELGDSALYLCASSRDTQTDTQYFGPGTRLTVL.

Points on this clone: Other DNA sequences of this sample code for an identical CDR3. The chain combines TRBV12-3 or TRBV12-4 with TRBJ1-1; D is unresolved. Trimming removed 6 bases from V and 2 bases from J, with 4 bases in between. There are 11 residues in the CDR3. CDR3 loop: CASRLNTEAFF. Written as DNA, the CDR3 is TGTGCCAGCAGACTAAACACTGAAGCTTTCTTT.